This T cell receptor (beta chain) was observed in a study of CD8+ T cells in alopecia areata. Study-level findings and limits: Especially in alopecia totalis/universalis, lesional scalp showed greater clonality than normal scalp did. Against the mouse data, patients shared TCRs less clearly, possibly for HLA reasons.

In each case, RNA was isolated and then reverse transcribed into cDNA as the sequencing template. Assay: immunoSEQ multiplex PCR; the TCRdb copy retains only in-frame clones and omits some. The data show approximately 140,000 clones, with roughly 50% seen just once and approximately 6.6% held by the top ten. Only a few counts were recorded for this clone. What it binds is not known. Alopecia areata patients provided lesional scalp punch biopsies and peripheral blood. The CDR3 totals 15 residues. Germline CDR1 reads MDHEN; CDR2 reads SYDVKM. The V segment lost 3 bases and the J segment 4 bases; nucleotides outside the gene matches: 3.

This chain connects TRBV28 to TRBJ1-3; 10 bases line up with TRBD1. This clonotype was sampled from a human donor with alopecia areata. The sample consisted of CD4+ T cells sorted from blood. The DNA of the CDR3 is TGTGCCAGCAGTTTGGGGACAGGGGAAGGAAACACCATATATTTT. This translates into CASSLGTGEGNTIYF.